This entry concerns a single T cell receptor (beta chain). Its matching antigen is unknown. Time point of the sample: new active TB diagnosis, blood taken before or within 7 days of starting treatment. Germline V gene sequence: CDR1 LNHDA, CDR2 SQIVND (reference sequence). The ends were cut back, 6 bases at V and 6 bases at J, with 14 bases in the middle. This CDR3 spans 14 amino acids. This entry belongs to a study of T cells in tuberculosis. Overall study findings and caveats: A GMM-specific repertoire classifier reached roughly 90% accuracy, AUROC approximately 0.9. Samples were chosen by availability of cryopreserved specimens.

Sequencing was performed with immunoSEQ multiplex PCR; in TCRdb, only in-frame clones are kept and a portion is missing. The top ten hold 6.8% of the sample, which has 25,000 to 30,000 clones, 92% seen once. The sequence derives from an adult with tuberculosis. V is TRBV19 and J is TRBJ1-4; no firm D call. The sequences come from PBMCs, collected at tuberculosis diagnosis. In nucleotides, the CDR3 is TGTGCCAGTAGCCGACCGGCGGTATATGAAAAACTGTTTTTT. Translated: CASSRPAVYEKLFF.